Below, 10 T cell receptor beta chains from the same sample are listed, as sequenced in a study of blood T cell repertoires in COVID-19. Sequencing was performed with immunoSEQ multiplex PCR; in TCRdb, only in-frame clones are kept and a portion is missing. Here the sample spans approximately 390,000 clones, more than 75% being singletons. Sequences were obtained from peripheral blood. The receptors originated from a woman aged 60-75 years with COVID-19, enrolled during active disease.

The rearrangement joins TRBV28 to TRBJ2-1, with 8 bases aligning to TRBD2. J gave up 5 bases and V 2 bases, and 5 bases lay outside the gene matches. Germline CDR1 MDHEN, CDR2 SYDVKM. This CDR3 has 15 amino acids. CDR3 DNA: TGTGCCAGCAGTTTAAATCCCGGGGGGGACAATGAGCAGTTCTTC. Encoded protein: CASSLNPGGDNEQFF.

The V and J genes are TRBV27 and TRBJ1-5; D call uncertain. V dropped 2 bases and J dropped 4 bases, with 6 bases sitting between them. Germline-derived CDR1 and CDR2 are MNHEY and SMNVEV (reference sequence). The CDR3 is made up of 13 amino acids. The CDR3 reads CASSLTRNQPQHF. In DNA, the CDR3 is TGTGCCAGCAGTTTAACGCGGAATCAGCCCCAGCATTTT.

This clone occurred once. CDR3 protein: CASSSPDRGNTEAFF. For the CDR3, the DNA is TGTGCCAGCAGCTCGCCGGACAGGGGGAACACTGAAGCTTTCTTT. The chain has TRBV5-5 and TRBJ1-1, with 9 bases matching TRBD1. The V segment lost 3 bases and the J segment 1 base; nucleotides outside the gene matches: 4. CDR1 is SGHKS and CDR2 is YYEKEE in the germline V gene (reference sequence). The CDR3 spans 15 residues.

The rearrangement links TRBV5-6 to TRBJ2-1; tentative D call: TRBD1 (5 bases). CDR1 is SGHDT and CDR2 is YYEEEE in the germline V gene. Between the trimmed V and J ends, which lost 0 bases and 10 bases, there was a span of 20 bases. CDR3 length: 16 amino acids. The CDR3 loop is CASSLGRSHHPGEQFF. Here the CDR3 DNA reads TGTGCCAGCAGCTTGGGCAGGTCACACCATCCAGGGGAGCAGTTCTTC.

The J gene is TRBJ2-1, the V gene TRBV2; 9 nucleotides line up with TRBD1. J was trimmed by 4 bases and V by 8 bases; bases with no gene match: 6. CDR1 is SNHLY and CDR2 is FYNNEI in the germline V gene. The CDR3 spans 14 residues. The CDR3 loop reads CASRDRVSYNEQFF. CDR3 bases: TGTGCCAGCCGGGACAGGGTGTCTTACAATGAGCAGTTCTTC.

This rearrangement joins TRBV7-2 to TRBJ1-5; no reliable D call. The germline gives CDR1 SGHTA, CDR2 FQGNSA. V was pared by 0 bases and J by 2 bases, with 8 bases between. The CDR3 spans 15 residues. CDR3 sequence reads: CASSLAPGGNQPQHF. The CDR3 nucleotides are TGTGCCAGCAGCTTAGCACCCGGTGGCAATCAGCCCCAGCATTTT.

CDR3 amino acids: CASSHQGARAYGYTF. The DNA for the CDR3 is TGTGCCAGCAGCCACCAGGGGGCCCGTGCCTATGGCTACACCTTC. The V call is TRBV3-1 (or the pseudogene TRBV3-2), the J call TRBJ1-2, with TRBD1 matching 8 bases. This CDR3 comprises 15 residues. V trimming: 3 bases; J trimming: 4 bases; junction bases outside the gene matches: 7. Germline V CDR1 and CDR2: LGHDT, YNNKEL (reference sequence).

This rearrangement joins TRBV5-6 to TRBJ2-2, with a weak D call TRBD1 (6 bases). Germline CDR1 and CDR2: SGHDT and YYEEEE. V lost 1 base, J lost 6 bases, and 13 bases lay in between. The CDR3 is made up of 15 amino acids. The CDR3 DNA reads TGTGCCAGCAGCTTGCAGGGGCGCGGAGCCGGGGAGCTGTTTTTT. As protein: CASSLQGRGAGELFF.

V usage is TRBV2 and J usage is TRBJ1-1; D is possibly TRBD1 (6 bases). The CDR3 covers 16 residues. The germline V gene has CDR1 SNHLY and CDR2 FYNNEI. The V end lost 5 bases, the J end lost 0 bases, and 16 bases lay between the germline ends. The CDR3 DNA sequence: TGTGCCAGCAGTCCGAACAGACAGGCTATGAACACTGAAGCTTTCTTT. Translation gives CASSPNRQAMNTEAFF.

CDR3 protein: CASRLVYRIRDRGDPFYEQYF. DNA for the CDR3: TGTGCAAGTCGCTTAGTTTATCGGATCCGGGACAGGGGAGACCCCTTCTACGAGCAGTACTTC. The rearrangement links TRBV12-2 to TRBJ2-7; TRBD1, as called in the table, went unchecked against the DNA. TRBV12-2 is annotated as a pseudogene. This CDR3 spans 21 amino acids.